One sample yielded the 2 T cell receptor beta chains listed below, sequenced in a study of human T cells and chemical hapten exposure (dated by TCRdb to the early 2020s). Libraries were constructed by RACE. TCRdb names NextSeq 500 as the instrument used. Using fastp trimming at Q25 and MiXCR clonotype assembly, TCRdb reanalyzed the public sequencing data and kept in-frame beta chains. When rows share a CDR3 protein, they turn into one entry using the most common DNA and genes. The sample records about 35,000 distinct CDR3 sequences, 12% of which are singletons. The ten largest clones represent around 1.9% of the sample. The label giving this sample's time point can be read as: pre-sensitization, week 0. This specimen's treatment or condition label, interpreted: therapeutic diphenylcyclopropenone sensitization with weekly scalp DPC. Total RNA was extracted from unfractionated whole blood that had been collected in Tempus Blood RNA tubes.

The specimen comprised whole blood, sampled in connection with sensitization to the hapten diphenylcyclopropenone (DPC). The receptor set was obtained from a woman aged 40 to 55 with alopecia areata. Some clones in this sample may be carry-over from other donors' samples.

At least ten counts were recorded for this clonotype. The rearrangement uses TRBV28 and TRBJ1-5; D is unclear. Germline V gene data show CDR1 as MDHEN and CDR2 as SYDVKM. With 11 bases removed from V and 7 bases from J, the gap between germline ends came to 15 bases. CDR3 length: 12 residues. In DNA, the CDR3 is TGTGCCGGGCTGAGTCCGGGCCAGCCCCAGCATTTT. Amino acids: CAGLSPGQPQHF. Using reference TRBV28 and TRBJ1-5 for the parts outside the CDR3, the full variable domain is DVKVTQSSRYLVKRTGEKVFLECVQDMDHENMFWYRQDPGLGLRLIYFSYDVKMKEKGDIPEGYSVSREKKERFSLILESASTNQTSMYLCAGLSPGQPQHFGDGTRLSIL.

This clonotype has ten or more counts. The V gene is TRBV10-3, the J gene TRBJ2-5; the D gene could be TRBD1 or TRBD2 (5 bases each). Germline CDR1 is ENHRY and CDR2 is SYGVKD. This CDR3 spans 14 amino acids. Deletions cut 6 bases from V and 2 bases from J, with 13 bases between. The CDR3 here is CAISPGTSQETQYF. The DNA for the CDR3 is TGTGCCATCAGCCCCGGGACCTCACAAGAGACCCAGTACTTC.